This T cell receptor (beta chain) was sequenced during a study of T cells in Graves' hyperthyroidism and ophthalmopathy. TCR beta CDR3 region amplification was performed from RNA transcripts. HTBI primers were used for first-round RT-PCR of the TCR CDR3. TCRdb re-called the multiplex PCR reads through MiXCR, storing one row per CDR3 protein. The sample yields under 400,000 distinct CDR3 sequences, 15% to 20% seen once. Each diagnosis was grounded in clinical symptoms, serum thyroxine and TRAb, thyroid ultrasound, and orbital computed tomography. The study's findings and limits: Median prediction lead before ophthalmopathy onset was 6.5 to 7 months with the model. Blood also showed most of the thyroid clonotypes that were expanded above 0.001.

CDR3 size: 12 residues. V was pared by 5 bases and J by 5 bases, with 2 bases of the junction left unmatched. Germline CDR1 and CDR2: MNHNS and SASEGT. This clonotype was counted ten times or more. The antigen is not known. Material for sequencing was blood. The rearrangement joins TRBV6-1 to TRBJ2-7; 8 bases are a match to TRBD1. The sequence was collected from a middle-aged woman with Graves' ophthalmopathy. DNA of the CDR3: TGTGCCAGCAGTCAGGGGGCCCACGAGCAGTACTTC. Protein sequence: CASSQGAHEQYF.